The sequence of this TCR beta chain was determined in a study of T cells in localized non-small cell lung cancer. Repertoires were generated with immunoSEQ multiplex PCR, while TCRdb's copy carries only in-frame clones and drops some. Among a few thousand clones listed, more than 20% were seen once. With regard to this clone: Its specificity is not known.

Trimming pared 4 bases from V and 1 base from J, leaving 16 bases between. CDR1 SGHNT and CDR2 YENEEA come from the germline V gene. CDR3 length: 16 residues. Findings of the study overall: Adjacent uninvolved lung had the highest clonality, suggesting focused antigen responses.

The chain couples TRBV11-3 to TRBJ1-1; maybe TRBD1 (6 bases). This sample comprised lung tumor tissue, obtained before any cancer treatment. The origin of this receptor is a man aged 40 to 70 with stage III lung adenocarcinoma. In DNA form, the CDR3 reads TGTGCCAGCAGCTCACTCTTGGGGGCCCAGAACACTGAAGCTTTCTTT. As protein: CASSSLLGAQNTEAFF. The full variable domain, with the rest looked up from reference TRBV11-3 and TRBJ1-1, is EAGVVQSPRYKIIEKKQPVAFWCNPISGHNTLYWYLQNLGQGPELLIRYENEEAVDDSQLPKDRFSAERLKGVDSTLKIQPAELGDSAVYLCASSSLLGAQNTEAFFGQGTRLTVV.